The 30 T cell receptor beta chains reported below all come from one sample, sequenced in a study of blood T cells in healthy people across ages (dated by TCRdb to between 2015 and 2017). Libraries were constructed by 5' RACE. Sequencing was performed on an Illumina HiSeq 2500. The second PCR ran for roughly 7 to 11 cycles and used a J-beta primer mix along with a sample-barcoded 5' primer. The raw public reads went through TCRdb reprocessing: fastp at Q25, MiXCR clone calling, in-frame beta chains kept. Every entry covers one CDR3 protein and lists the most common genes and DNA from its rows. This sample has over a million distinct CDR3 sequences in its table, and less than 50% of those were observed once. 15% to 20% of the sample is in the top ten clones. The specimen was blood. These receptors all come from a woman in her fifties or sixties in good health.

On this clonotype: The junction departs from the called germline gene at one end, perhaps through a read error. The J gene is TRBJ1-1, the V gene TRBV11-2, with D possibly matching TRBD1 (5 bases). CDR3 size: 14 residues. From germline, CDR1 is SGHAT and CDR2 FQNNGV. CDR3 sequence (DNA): TGTGCCGGCAGCCTAACCGGGGCCGACACTGAAGCTTTCTTT. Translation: CAGSLTGADTEAFF. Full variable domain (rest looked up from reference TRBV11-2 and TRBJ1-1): EAGVAQSPRYKIIEKRQSVAFWCNPISGHATLYWYQQILGQGPKLLIQFQNNGVVDDSQLPKDRFSAERLKGVDSTLKIQPAKLEDSAVYLCAGSLTGADTEAFFGQGTRLTVV.

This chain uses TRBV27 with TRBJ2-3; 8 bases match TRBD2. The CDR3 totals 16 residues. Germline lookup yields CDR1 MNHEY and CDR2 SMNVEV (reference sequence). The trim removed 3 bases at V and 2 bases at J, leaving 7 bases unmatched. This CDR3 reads CASSFYLAGFTDTQYF. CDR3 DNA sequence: TGTGCCAGCAGTTTTTACTTAGCGGGATTCACAGATACGCAGTATTTT.

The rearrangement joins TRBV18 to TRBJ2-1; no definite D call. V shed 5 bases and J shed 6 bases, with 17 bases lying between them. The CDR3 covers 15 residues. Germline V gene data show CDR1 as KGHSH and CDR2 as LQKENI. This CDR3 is CASSLRSVPGNEQFF. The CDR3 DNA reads TGTGCCAGCTCATTACGTTCGGTCCCGGGCAATGAGCAGTTCTTC.

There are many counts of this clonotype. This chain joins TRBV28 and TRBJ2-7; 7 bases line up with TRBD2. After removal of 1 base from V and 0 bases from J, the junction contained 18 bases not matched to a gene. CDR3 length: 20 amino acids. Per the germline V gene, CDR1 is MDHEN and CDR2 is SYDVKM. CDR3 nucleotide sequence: TGTGCCAGCAGTTTATCCACCCCGAGGGGAGGGCAGGTCAGCTCCTACGAGCAGTACTTC. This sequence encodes CASSLSTPRGGQVSSYEQYF.

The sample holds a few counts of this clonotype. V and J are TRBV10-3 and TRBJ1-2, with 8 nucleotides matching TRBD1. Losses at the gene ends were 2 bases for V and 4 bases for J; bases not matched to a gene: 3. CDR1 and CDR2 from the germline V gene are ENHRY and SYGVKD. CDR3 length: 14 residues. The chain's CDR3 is CAISEVGQGYGYTF. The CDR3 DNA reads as TGTGCCATCAGTGAGGTCGGACAGGGCTATGGCTACACCTTC.

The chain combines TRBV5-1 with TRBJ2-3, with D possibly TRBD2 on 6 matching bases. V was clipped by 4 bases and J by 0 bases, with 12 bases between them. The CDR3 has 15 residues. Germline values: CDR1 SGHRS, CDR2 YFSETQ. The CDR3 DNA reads TGCGCCAGCAGCAAGCTGACTAGTAGCACAGATACGCAGTATTTT. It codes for CASSKLTSSTDTQYF.

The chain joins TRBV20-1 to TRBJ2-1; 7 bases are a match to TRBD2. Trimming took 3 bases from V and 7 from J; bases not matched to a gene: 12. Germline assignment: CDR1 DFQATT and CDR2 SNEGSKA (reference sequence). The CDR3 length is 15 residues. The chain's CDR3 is CSASYRTRGGNEQFF. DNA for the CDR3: TGCAGTGCTAGCTATAGGACTAGGGGTGGGAATGAGCAGTTCTTC.

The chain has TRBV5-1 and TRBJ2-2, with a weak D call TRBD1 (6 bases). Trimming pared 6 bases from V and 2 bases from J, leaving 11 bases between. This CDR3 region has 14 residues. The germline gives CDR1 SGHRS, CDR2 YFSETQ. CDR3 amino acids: CASKTGINTGELFF. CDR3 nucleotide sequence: TGCGCCAGCAAGACAGGAATCAACACCGGGGAGCTGTTTTTT.

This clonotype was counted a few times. The chain's CDR3 is CASRISTGAGEQYF. Written as DNA, the CDR3 is TGTGCCAGCAGAATAAGTACAGGGGCTGGTGAGCAGTACTTC. This sequence joins TRBV3-1 and TRBJ2-7, with 7 bases matching TRBD1. V shed 6 bases, J shed 7 bases, and the junction held 12 bases outside the gene matches. This CDR3 is built from 14 residues. Germline loops: CDR1 LGHDT, CDR2 YNNKEL (reference sequence).

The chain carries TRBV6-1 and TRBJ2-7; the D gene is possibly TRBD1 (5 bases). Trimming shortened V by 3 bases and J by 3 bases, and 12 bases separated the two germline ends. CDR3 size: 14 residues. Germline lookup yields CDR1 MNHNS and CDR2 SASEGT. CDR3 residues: CASSDRGAVYEQYF. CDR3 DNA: TGTGCCAGCAGTGATAGGGGCGCTGTCTACGAGCAGTACTTC.

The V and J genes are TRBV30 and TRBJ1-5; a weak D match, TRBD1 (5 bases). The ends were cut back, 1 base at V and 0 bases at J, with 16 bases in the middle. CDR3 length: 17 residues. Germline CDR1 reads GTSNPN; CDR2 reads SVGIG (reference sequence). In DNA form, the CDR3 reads TGTGCCTGGAGTGCACAAAGGGGCCCTTATAGCAATCAGCCCCAGCATTTT. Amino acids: CAWSAQRGPYSNQPQHF.

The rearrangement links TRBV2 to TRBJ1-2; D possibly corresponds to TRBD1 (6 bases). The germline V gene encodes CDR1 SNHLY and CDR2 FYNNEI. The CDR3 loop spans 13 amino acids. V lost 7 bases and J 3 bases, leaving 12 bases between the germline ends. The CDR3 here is CASTQQGYYGYTF. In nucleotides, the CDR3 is TGTGCCAGCACTCAACAGGGTTACTATGGCTACACCTTC.

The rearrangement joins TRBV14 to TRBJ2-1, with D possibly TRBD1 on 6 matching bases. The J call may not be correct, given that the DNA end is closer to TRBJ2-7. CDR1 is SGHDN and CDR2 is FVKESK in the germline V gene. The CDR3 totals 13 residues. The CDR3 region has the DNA TGTGCCAGCAGCGACAGGAACTACAATGAGCAGTACTTC. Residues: CASSDRNYNEQYF.

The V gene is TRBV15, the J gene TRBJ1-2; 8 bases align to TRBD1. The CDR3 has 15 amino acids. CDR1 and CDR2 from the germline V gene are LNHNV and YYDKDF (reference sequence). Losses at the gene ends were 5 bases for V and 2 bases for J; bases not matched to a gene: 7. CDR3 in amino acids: CATSFPRDRNYGYTF. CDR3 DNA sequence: TGTGCCACCAGCTTTCCCCGGGACAGGAACTATGGCTACACCTTC.

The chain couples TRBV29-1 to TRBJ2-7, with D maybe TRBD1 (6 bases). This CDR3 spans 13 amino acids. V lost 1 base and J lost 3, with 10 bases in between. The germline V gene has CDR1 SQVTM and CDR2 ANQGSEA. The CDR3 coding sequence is TGCAGCGTTGAAGTTGCAGGGGACTACGAGCAGTACTTC. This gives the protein CSVEVAGDYEQYF.

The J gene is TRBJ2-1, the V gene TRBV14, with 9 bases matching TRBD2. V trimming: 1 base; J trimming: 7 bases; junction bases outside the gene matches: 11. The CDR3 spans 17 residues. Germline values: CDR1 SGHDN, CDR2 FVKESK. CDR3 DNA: TGTGCCAGCAGCCAAGGACTGAGCGGGAGGCGAGGGAATGAGCAGTTCTTC. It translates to CASSQGLSGRRGNEQFF.

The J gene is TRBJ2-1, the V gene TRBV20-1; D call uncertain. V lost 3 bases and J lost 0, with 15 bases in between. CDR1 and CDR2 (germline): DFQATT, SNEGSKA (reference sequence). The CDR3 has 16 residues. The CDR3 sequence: CSARDPGFFSYNEQFF. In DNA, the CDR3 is TGCAGTGCTAGGGATCCCGGTTTCTTCTCCTACAATGAGCAGTTCTTC.

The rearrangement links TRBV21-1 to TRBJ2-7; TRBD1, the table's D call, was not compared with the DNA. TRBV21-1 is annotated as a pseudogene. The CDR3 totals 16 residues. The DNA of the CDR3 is TGTGCCAGCGGGGATCCCTGGTTGCTCGGCTCCTACGAGCAGTACTTC. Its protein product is CASGDPWLLGSYEQYF.

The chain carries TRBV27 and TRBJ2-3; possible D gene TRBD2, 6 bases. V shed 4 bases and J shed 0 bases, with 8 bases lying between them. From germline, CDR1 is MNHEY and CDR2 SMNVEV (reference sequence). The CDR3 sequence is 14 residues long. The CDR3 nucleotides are TGTGCCAGCAGTTACGGGACTAGCACAGATACGCAGTATTTT. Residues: CASSYGTSTDTQYF.

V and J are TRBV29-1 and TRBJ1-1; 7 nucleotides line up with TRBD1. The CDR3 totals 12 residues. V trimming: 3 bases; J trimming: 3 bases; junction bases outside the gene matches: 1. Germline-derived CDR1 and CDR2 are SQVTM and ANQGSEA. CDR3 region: CSVEGTDTEAFF. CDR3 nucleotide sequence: TGCAGCGTTGAGGGGACAGACACTGAAGCTTTCTTT.

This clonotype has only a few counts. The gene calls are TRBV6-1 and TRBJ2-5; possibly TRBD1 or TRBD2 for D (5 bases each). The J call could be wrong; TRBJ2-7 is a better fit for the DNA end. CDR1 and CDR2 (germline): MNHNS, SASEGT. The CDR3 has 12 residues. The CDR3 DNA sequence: TGTGCCAGCACGGGGACCTCATACGAGCAGTACTTC. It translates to CASTGTSYEQYF.

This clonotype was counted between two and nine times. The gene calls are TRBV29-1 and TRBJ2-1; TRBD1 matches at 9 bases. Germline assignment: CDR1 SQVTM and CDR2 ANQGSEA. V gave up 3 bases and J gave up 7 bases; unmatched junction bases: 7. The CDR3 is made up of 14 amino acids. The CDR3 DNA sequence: TGCAGCGTTGACGTAGACAGGGGGAGAAATGAGCAGTTCTTC. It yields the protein CSVDVDRGRNEQFF.

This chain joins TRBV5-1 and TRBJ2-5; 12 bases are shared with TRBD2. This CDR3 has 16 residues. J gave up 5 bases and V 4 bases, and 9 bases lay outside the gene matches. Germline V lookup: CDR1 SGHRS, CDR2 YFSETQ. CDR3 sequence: CASSKTSGSVRETQYF. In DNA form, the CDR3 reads TGCGCCAGCAGCAAGACTAGCGGGAGCGTTAGGGAGACCCAGTACTTC.

The CDR3 loop reads CATKGLAGDKSGEQYF. The CDR3 DNA is TGTGCCACCAAGGGACTAGCGGGAGATAAGTCGGGGGAGCAGTACTTC. The chain links TRBV27 to TRBJ2-4, with 14 bases identical to TRBD2. Germline loops: CDR1 MNHEY, CDR2 SMNVEV (reference sequence). The CDR3 consists of 16 residues. Trimming at V came to 10 bases and at J to 13 bases, leaving 18 bases not matched to a gene.

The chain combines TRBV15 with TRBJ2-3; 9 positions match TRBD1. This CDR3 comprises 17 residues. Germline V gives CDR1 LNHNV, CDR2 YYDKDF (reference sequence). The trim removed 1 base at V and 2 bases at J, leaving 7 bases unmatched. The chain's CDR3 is CATSRVVGTGSTDTQYF. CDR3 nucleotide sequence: TGTGCCACCAGCAGAGTTGTAGGGACAGGGTCCACAGATACGCAGTATTTT.

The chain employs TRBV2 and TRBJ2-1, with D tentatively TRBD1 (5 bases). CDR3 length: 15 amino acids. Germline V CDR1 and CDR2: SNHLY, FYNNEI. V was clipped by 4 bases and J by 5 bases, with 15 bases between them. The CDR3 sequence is CASSAPVGANNEQFF. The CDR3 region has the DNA TGTGCCAGCAGTGCCCCTGTTGGGGCAAACAATGAGCAGTTCTTC. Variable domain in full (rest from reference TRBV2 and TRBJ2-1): EPEVTQTPSHQVTQMGQEVILRCVPISNHLYFYWYRQILGQKVEFLVSFYNNEISEKSEIFDDQFSVERPDGSNFTLKIRSTKLEDSAMYFCASSAPVGANNEQFFGPGTRLTVL.

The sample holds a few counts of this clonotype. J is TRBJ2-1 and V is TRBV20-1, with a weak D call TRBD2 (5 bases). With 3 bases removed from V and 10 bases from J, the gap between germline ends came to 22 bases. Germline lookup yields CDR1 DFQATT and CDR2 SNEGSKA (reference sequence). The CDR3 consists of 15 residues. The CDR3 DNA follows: TGCAGTGCTAGGTCCAGCGGCAGTAGGCAGTGGGAGCAGTTCTTC. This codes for CSARSSGSRQWEQFF.

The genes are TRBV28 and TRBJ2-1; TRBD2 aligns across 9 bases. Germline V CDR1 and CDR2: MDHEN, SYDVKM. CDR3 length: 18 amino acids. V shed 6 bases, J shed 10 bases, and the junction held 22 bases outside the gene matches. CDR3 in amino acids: CASSPTSRTSERLGEQFF. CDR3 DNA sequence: TGTGCCAGCAGCCCCACCTCTAGGACTAGCGAACGGCTCGGGGAGCAGTTCTTC.

This CDR3 reads CASWDGRETQYF. The DNA for the CDR3 is TGTGCCAGCTGGGACGGGCGAGAGACCCAGTACTTC. This chain joins TRBV25-1 and TRBJ2-5; D may correspond to TRBD1 or TRBD2 (5 bases each). V lost 8 bases and J lost 4, with 11 bases in between. CDR1 and CDR2 (germline): MGHDK, SYGVNS. The length of the CDR3 is 12 residues.

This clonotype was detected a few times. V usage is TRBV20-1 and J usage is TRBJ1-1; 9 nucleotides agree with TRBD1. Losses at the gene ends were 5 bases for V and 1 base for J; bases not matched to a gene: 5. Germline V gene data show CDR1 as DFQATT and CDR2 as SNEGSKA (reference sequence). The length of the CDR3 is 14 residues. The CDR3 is CSAYRGPKNTEAFF. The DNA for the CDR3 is TGCAGTGCTTACAGGGGGCCCAAGAACACTGAAGCTTTCTTT.